Each of the 18 T cell receptor beta chains below was sequenced from the same sample in a study of blood T cell repertoires in COVID-19. The table came from immunoSEQ multiplex PCR; TCRdb's copy has only in-frame clones and leaves some out. Of around 250,000 clones in the sample, over 80% were seen once. The sequenced sample consisted of PBMCs or T cells enriched from blood (not recorded which). The receptors shown here come from a middle-aged woman who had been exposed to COVID-19.

This chain uses TRBV18 with TRBJ1-1, with D maybe TRBD1 (6 bases). V lost 0 bases and J lost 8, with 7 bases in between. The CDR3 runs 12 residues. Germline values: CDR1 KGHSH, CDR2 LQKENI. The CDR3 DNA reads as TGTGCCAGCTCACCACCACAGGGAGAAGCTTTCTTT. Protein: CASSPPQGEAFF.

A few counts support this clone. The J gene is TRBJ1-1, the V gene TRBV29-1, with a tentative D call TRBD1 (5 bases). CDR1 is SQVTM and CDR2 is ANQGSEA in the germline V gene. The V end was cut by 7 bases, the J end by 8 bases, with 17 bases between. The CDR3 is made up of 12 amino acids. CDR3 region: CSGQPERGEAFF. Written as DNA, the CDR3 is TGCAGCGGACAACCAGAGCGGGGGGAAGCTTTCTTT.

The chain uses TRBV5-3 and TRBJ1-5; 9 nucleotides line up with TRBD1. TRBV5-3 carries the ORF label, with uncertain function. The trim removed 4 bases at V and 3 bases at J, leaving 11 bases unmatched. This CDR3 contains 17 residues. The CDR3 coding sequence is TGTGCCAGAAGCCGCCGGGACAGGGTATTCGTCAATCAGCCCCAGCATTTT. Translation gives CARSRRDRVFVNQPQHF.

V usage is TRBV7-9 and J usage is TRBJ1-1; perhaps TRBD1 as D (6 bases). Germline-derived CDR1 and CDR2 are SEHNR and FQNEAQ (reference sequence). Trimming left V 10 bases short and J 1 base short, with 19 bases between. The CDR3 spans 15 residues. The CDR3 here is CATRRGGARNTEAFF. The CDR3, as DNA: TGTGCCACCCGACGGGGGGGGGCAAGGAACACTGAAGCTTTCTTT.

The chain uses TRBV27 and TRBJ2-2; unclear D gene. The CDR3 is made up of 14 amino acids. CDR1 is MNHEY, CDR2 SMNVEV, per germline (reference sequence). Trimming took 6 bases from V and 1 from J, leaving 9 bases between them. CDR3 bases: TGTGCCAGCAGGGCTGGAGTGAACACCGGGGAGCTGTTTTTT. This translates into CASRAGVNTGELFF.

This clone has just a few counts. This chain joins TRBV30 and TRBJ1-4; TRBD1 might be the D (5 bases). The CDR3 spans 17 residues. V lost 4 bases and J 8 bases, leaving 26 bases between the germline ends. CDR1 and CDR2 (germline): GTSNPN, SVGIG (reference sequence). CDR3 loop: CAWKPRLSAGVEEKLFF. The CDR3 DNA reads as TGTGCCTGGAAGCCGCGGCTGTCGGCGGGGGTTGAGGAAAAACTGTTTTTT.

The genes are TRBV27 and TRBJ1-5; 7 nucleotides agree with TRBD1. Germline values: CDR1 MNHEY, CDR2 SMNVEV (reference sequence). Trimming at V came to 0 bases and at J to 0 bases, leaving 2 bases not matched to a gene. The CDR3 has 16 residues. CDR3 protein: CASSLSGTASNQPQHF. Here the CDR3 DNA reads TGTGCCAGCAGTTTATCGGGGACAGCTAGCAATCAGCCCCAGCATTTT.

The chain has TRBV4-2 and TRBJ2-3; 10 nucleotides line up with TRBD2. The CDR3 contains 16 residues. Per germline, CDR1 LGHNA and CDR2 YNFKEQ. V lost 1 base to trimming and J lost 1 base; unmatched junction nucleotides: 2. The DNA for the CDR3 is TGTGCCAGCAGCCAAGGGCTAGCGGGGGGCACAGATACGCAGTATTTT. Translating it yields CASSQGLAGGTDTQYF.

The CDR3 DNA reads TGCAGCGCACGACAGGGAATCACTGAAGCTTTCTTT. This translates into CSARQGITEAFF. The rearrangement uses TRBV29-1 and TRBJ1-1, with 7 nucleotides matching TRBD1. The CDR3 runs 12 residues. V was clipped by 7 bases and J by 4 bases; unmatched bases: 6. Germline V gene lookup returns CDR1 SQVTM and CDR2 ANQGSEA.

The rearrangement uses TRBV9 and TRBJ1-3; unclear D gene. Germline CDR1 and CDR2: SGDLS and YYNGEE. Trimming left V 0 bases short and J 1 base short, with 5 bases between. There are 14 residues in the CDR3. The CDR3 DNA is TGTGCCAGCAGCGTAGCTAGTTCTGGAAACACCATATATTTT. This translates into CASSVASSGNTIYF.

V and J are TRBV30 and TRBJ1-1, with D hard to call. V lost 2 bases, J lost 0 bases, and 7 bases lay in between. Germline CDR1 and CDR2: GTSNPN and SVGIG (reference sequence). The CDR3 is 13 residues long. This chain's CDR3 is CAWSLQMNTEAFF. CDR3 in DNA: TGTGCCTGGAGTTTACAGATGAACACTGAAGCTTTCTTT.

DNA for the CDR3: TGTGCCAGCAGTAGACAGGCAACGAACACTGAAGCTTTCTTT. Translating gives CASSRQATNTEAFF. The chain uses TRBV7-9 and TRBJ1-1; weak D call: TRBD1 (6 bases). This CDR3 region has 14 residues. The germline V and J ends were trimmed by 6 bases and 1 base, with 12 bases remaining between them. Germline CDR1 SEHNR, CDR2 FQNEAQ (reference sequence).

V usage is TRBV7-9 and J usage is TRBJ2-3; weak D call: TRBD2 (5 bases). CDR1 and CDR2 from the germline V gene are SEHNR and FQNEAQ (reference sequence). Trimming removed 2 bases at V and 0 bases at J, with 21 bases between. The CDR3 consists of 19 residues. The CDR3 loop is CASSLPPPGNPYSTDTQYF. CDR3 sequence (DNA): TGTGCCAGCAGCTTACCCCCCCCGGGGAACCCTTATAGCACAGATACGCAGTATTTT.

This clone was counted a single time. This chain uses TRBV24-1 with TRBJ1-5; no definite D call. Between the trimmed V and J ends, which lost 3 bases and 4 bases, there was a span of 21 bases. The CDR3 has 18 amino acids. Germline V gives CDR1 KGHDR, CDR2 SFDVKD. As DNA, the CDR3 is TGTGCCACCAGTGATGGCCCCAGGATGGAAGGCGGGAATCAGCCCCAGCATTTT. Residues: CATSDGPRMEGGNQPQHF.

This clone was observed a few times. V usage is TRBV6-5 and J usage is TRBJ2-7; 9 nucleotides agree with TRBD2. The CDR3 contains 14 residues. The trim removed 6 bases at V and 3 bases at J, leaving 6 bases unmatched. Germline values: CDR1 MNHEY, CDR2 SVGAGI. CDR3 region: CASRTGLASYEQYF. CDR3 bases: TGTGCCAGCAGGACTGGACTAGCGAGCTACGAGCAGTACTTC.

This rearrangement joins TRBV7-9 to TRBJ1-2; D might be TRBD1 (5 bases). Trimming removed 5 bases at V and 6 bases at J, with 13 bases between. CDR3 length: 13 amino acids. CDR1 and CDR2 from the germline V gene are SEHNR and FQNEAQ (reference sequence). The CDR3, as DNA: TGTGCCAGCAGCCCCGGCAGGGTGGATGGCTACACCTTC. Its translation is CASSPGRVDGYTF. The complete variable domain, with remaining parts taken from reference TRBV7-9 and TRBJ1-2, reads DTGVSQNPRHKITKRGQNVTFRCDPISEHNRLYWYRQTLGQGPEFLTYFQNEAQLEKSRLLSDRFSAERPKGSFSTLEIQRTEQGDSAMYLCASSPGRVDGYTFGSGTRLTVV.

This rearrangement joins TRBV5-4 to TRBJ1-2; D is unresolved. The CDR3 length is 14 residues. V shed 2 bases and J shed 2 bases, with 10 bases lying between them. Germline loops: CDR1 SGHNT, CDR2 YYREEE (reference sequence). This CDR3 is CASSLSYGNYGYTF. CDR3 bases: TGTGCCAGCAGCTTATCGTACGGGAACTATGGCTACACCTTC.

This clone was counted a single time. The rearrangement joins TRBV4-1 to TRBJ2-1; 7 bases line up with TRBD1. CDR1 MGHRA and CDR2 YSYEKL come from the germline V gene. There are 16 residues in the CDR3. Germline trimming cut 4 bases from V and 6 bases from J; bases unmatched to any gene: 12. CDR3 sequence: CASSLDRALRGNEQFF. CDR3 coding DNA: TGCGCCAGCAGCCTCGACAGGGCCCTTCGCGGCAATGAGCAGTTCTTC.